Listed here is a single T cell receptor (beta chain). Its antigen is unknown. J gave up 4 bases and V 0 bases, and 2 bases lay outside the gene matches. Per germline, CDR1 MNHNY and CDR2 SVGAGI (reference sequence). This CDR3 has 16 residues. The sample is drawn from a study of OX40 agonist ivuxolimab in advanced cancers. Across the study: The mean age was 60 years, ranging from about 20 to 79, with 82.7% of participants male.

Findings and limits, study-wide: Averaged across samples, CD8+ T cells carried more expanded clones than CD4+ did. Doses of 0.1 to 3.0 mg/kg were accompanied by clonal expansion of CD4+ and CD8+ blood T cells by week 6.

The protocol was immunoSEQ multiplex PCR, while the TCRdb copy is restricted to in-frame clones and leaves out a portion. The sample lists around 53,000 clones; around 85% were seen once. Specimen: CD4+ or CD8+ T cells sorted from blood, collected in a trial of the OX40 agonist ivuxolimab. The source of this sequence is an adult with an advanced solid tumor such as melanoma, head and neck, liver or kidney cancer. The gene calls are TRBV6-6 and TRBJ2-1; TRBD2 agrees at 11 bases. CDR3 in DNA: TGTGCCAGCAGTTACTCCATAGCGGGAGGGTACAATGAGCAGTTCTTC. This encodes CASSYSIAGGYNEQFF.